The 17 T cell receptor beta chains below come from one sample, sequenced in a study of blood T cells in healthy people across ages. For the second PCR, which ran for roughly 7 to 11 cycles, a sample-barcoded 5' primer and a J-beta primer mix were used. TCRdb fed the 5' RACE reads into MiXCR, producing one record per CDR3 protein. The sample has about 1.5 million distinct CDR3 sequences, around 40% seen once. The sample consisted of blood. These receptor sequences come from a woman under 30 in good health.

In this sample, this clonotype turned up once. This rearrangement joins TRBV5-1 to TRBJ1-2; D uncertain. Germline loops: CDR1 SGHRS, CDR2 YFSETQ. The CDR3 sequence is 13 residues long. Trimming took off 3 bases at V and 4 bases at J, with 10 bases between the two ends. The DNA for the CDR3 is TGCGCCAGCAGCTGGGCTGGGCCCTATGGCTACACCTTC. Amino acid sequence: CASSWAGPYGYTF.

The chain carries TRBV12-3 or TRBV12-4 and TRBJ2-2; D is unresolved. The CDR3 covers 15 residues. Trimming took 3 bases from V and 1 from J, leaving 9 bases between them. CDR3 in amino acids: CASSFSQLNTGELFF. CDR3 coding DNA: TGTGCCAGCAGTTTTTCACAGTTGAACACCGGGGAGCTGTTTTTT.

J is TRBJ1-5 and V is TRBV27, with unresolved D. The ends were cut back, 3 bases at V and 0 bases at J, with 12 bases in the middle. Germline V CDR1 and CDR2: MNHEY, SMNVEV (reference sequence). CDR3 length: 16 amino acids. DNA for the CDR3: TGTGCCAGCAGTTTGAGGTCGCTTGATAGCAATCAGCCCCAGCATTTT. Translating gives CASSLRSLDSNQPQHF.

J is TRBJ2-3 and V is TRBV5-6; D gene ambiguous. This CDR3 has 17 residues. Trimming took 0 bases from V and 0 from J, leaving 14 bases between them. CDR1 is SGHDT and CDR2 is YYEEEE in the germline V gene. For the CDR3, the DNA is TGTGCCAGCAGCTTGGTCCGGACCCCCCCTAGCACAGATACGCAGTATTTT. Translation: CASSLVRTPPSTDTQYF.

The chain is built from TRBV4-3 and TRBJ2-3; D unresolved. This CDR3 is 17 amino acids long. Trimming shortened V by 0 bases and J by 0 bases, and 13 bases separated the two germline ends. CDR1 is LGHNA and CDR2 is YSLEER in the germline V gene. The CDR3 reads CASSQDSPGPSTDTQYF. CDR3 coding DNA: TGCGCCAGCAGCCAAGATAGTCCAGGACCTAGCACAGATACGCAGTATTTT.

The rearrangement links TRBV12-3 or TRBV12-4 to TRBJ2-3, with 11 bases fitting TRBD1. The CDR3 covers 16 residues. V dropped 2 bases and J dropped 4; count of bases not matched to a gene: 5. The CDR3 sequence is CASSLSWGQGADTQYF. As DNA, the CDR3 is TGTGCCAGCAGTTTAAGTTGGGGACAGGGGGCAGATACGCAGTATTTT.

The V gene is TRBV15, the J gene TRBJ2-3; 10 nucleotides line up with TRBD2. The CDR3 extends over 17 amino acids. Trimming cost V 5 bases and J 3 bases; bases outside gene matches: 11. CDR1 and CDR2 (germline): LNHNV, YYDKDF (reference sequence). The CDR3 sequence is CATSQGFSGRRTDTQYF. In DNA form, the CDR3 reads TGTGCCACCAGCCAGGGCTTTAGCGGGAGGAGAACAGATACGCAGTATTTT. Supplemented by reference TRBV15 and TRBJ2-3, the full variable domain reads DAMVIQNPRYQVTQFGKPVTLSCSQTLNHNVMYWYQQKSSQAPKLLFHYYDKDFNNEADTPDNFQSRRPNTSFCFLDIRSPGLGDTAMYLCATSQGFSGRRTDTQYFGPGTRLTVL.

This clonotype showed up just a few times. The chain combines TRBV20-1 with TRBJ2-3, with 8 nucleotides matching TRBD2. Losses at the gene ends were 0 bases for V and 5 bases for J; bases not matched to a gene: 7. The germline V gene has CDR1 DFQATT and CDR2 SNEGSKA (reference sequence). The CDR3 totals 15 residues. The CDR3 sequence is CSARDPAGAEDTQYF. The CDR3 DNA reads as TGCAGTGCTAGAGATCCAGCGGGGGCGGAAGATACGCAGTATTTT.

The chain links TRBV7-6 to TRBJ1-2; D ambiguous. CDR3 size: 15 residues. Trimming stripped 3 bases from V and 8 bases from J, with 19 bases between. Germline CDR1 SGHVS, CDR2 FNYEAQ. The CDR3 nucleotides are TGTGCCAGCAGCTTCCTACCTTCCGGGCAGCAGGGCTACACCTTC. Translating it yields CASSFLPSGQQGYTF.

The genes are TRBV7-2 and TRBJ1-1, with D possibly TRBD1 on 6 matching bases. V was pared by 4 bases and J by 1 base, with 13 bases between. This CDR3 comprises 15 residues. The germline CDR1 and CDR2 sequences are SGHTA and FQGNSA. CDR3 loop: CASSYSGTQNTEAFF. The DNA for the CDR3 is TGTGCCAGCAGCTACTCCGGGACACAGAACACTGAAGCTTTCTTT.

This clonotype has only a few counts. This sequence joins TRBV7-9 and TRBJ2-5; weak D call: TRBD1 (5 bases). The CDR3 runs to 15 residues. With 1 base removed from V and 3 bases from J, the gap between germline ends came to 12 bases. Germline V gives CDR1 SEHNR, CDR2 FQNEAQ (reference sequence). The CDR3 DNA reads TGTGCCAGCAGCTTAGTGGGGCTAGGCGAAGAGACCCAGTACTTC. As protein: CASSLVGLGEETQYF.

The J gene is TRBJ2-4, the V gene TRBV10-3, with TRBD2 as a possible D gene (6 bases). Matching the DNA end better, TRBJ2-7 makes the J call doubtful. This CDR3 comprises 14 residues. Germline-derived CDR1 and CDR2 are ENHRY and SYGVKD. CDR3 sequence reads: CAISDPGLPYEQYF. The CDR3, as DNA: TGTGCCATCAGTGACCCGGGACTCCCCTACGAGCAGTACTTC.

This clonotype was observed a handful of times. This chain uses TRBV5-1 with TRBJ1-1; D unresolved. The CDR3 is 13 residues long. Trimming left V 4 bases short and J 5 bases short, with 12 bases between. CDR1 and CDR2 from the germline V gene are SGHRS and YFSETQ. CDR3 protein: CASSLETGTEAFF. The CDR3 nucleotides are TGCGCCAGCAGCCTTGAAACCGGGACTGAAGCTTTCTTT.

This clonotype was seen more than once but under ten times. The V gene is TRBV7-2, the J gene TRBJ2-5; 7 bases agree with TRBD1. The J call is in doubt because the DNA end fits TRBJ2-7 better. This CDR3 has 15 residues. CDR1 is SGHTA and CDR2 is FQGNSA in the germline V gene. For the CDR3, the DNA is TGTGCCAGCAGCTTAGTAGGCTCCGACAGGGTCGAGCAGTACTTC. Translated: CASSLVGSDRVEQYF.

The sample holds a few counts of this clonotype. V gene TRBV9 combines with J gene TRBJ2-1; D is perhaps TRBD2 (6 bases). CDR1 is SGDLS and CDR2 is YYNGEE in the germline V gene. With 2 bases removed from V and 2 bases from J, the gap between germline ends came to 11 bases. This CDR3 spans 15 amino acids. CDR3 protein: CASSVAGSPYNEQFF. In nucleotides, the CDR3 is TGTGCCAGCAGCGTGGCCGGGAGTCCCTACAATGAGCAGTTCTTC. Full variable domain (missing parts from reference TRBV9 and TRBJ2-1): DSGVTQTPKHLITATGQRVTLRCSPRSGDLSVYWYQQSLDQGLQFLIQYYNGEERAKGNILERFSAQQFPDLHSELNLSSLELGDSALYFCASSVAGSPYNEQFFGPGTRLTVL.

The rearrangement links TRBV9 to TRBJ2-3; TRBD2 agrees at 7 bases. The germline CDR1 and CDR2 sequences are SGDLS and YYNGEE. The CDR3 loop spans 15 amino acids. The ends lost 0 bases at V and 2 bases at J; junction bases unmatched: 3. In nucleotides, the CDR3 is TGTGCCAGCAGCGTAGAGGGACTACCCACAGATACGCAGTATTTT. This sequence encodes CASSVEGLPTDTQYF.

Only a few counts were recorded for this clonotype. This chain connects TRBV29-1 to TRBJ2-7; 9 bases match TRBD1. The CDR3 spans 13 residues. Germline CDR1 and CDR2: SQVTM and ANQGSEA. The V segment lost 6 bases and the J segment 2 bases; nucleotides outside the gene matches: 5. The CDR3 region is CSVGTGSTYEQYF. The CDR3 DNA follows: TGCAGCGTGGGGACAGGGTCCACCTACGAGCAGTACTTC.